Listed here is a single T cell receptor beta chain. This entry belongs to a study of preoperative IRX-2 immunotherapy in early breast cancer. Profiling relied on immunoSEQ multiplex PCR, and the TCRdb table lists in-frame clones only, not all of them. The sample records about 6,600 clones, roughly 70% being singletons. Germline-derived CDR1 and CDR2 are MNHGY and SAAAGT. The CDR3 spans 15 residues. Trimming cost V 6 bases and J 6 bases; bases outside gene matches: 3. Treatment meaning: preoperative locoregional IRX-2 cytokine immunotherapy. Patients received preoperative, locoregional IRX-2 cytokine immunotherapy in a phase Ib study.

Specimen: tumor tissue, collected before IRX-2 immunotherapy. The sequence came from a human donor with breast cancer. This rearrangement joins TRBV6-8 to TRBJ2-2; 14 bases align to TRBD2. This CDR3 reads CASRPGLAGAGELFF. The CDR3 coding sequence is TGTGCCAGCAGACCGGGACTAGCGGGGGCCGGGGAGCTGTTTTTT.